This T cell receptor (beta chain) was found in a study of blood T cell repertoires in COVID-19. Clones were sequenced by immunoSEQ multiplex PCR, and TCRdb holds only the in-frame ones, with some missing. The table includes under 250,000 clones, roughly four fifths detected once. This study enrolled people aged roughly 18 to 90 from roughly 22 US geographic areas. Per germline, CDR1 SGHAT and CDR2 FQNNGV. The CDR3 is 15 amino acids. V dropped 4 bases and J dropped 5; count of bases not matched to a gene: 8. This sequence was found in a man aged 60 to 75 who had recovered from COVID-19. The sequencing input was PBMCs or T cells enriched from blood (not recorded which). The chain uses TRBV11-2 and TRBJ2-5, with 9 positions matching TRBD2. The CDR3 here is CASSSPGGGAETQYF. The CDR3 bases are TGTGCCAGCAGCTCCCCCGGCGGGGGGGCCGAGACCCAGTACTTC.